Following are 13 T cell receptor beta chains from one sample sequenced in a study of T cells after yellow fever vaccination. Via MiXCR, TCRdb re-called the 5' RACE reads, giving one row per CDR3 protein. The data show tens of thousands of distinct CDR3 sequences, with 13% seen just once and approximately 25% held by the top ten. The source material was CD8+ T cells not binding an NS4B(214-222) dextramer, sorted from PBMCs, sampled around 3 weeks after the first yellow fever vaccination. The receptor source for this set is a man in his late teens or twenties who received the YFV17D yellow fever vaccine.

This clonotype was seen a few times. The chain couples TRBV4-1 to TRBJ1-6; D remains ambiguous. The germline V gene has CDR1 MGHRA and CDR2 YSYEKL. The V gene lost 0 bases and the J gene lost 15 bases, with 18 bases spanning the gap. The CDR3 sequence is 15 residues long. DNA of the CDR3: TGCGCCAGCAGCCAAGACCGGTCAGGTACTCTACTCCTCCACTTT. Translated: CASSQDRSGTLLLHF.

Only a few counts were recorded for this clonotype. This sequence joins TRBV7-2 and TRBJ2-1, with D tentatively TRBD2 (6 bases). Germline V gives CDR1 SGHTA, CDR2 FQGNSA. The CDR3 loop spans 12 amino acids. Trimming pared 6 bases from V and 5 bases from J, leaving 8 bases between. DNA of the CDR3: TGTGCCAGCAGGCGGGAAAACAATGAGCAGTTCTTC. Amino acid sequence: CASRRENNEQFF.

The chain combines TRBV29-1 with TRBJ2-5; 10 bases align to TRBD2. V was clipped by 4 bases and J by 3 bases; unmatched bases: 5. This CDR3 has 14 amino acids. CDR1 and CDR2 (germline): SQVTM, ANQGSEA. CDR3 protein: CSVVGTSEKETQYF. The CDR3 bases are TGCAGCGTTGTAGGGACTAGCGAAAAAGAGACCCAGTACTTC.

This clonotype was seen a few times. For the CDR3, the DNA is TGTGCCAGCAGCCTAAGCGGGGGGGCATTGGAGACCCAGTACTTC. Its protein is CASSLSGGALETQYF. The J gene is TRBJ2-5, the V gene TRBV6-2 or TRBV6-3; 10 bases are a match to TRBD2. Trimming removed 6 bases from V and 5 bases from J; junction bases left unmatched: 9. This CDR3 is built from 15 residues. The germline gives CDR1 MNHEY, CDR2 SVGEGT.

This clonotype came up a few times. The CDR3 coding sequence is TGTGCCAGCAGTTGGACAGGGGAGGCCAACGTCCTGACTTTC. Translation: CASSWTGEANVLTF. The V call is TRBV6-5, the J call TRBJ2-6; 9 nucleotides line up with TRBD1. The CDR3 extends over 14 amino acids. Trimming cost V 4 bases and J 6 bases; bases outside gene matches: 1. The germline V gene encodes CDR1 MNHEY and CDR2 SVGAGI.

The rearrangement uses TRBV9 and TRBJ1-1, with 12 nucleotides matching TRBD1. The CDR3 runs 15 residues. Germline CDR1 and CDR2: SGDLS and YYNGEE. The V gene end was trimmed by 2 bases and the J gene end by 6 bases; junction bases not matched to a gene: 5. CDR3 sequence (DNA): TGTGCCAGCAGCGTCGGGACAGGGGGCATGGCTGAAGCTTTCTTT. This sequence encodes CASSVGTGGMAEAFF.

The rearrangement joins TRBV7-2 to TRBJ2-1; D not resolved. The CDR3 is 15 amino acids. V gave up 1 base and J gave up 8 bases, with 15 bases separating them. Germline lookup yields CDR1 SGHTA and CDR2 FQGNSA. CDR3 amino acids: CASSLESPFGDEQFF. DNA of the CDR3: TGTGCCAGCAGCTTAGAAAGCCCCTTCGGCGATGAGCAGTTCTTC.

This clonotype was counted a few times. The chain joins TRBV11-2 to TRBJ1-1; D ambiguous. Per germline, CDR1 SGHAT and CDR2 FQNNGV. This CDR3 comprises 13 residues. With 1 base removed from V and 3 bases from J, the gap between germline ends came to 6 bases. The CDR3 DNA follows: TGTGCCAGCAGCTTAGGAGGGCACACTGAAGCTTTCTTT. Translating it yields CASSLGGHTEAFF.

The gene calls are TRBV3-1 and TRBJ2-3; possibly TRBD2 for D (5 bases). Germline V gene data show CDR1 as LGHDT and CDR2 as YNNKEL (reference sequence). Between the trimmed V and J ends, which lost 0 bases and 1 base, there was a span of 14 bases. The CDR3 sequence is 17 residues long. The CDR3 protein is CASSQEASPLGTDTQYF. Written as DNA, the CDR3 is TGTGCCAGCAGCCAAGAGGCTAGCCCTTTAGGCACAGATACGCAGTATTTT.

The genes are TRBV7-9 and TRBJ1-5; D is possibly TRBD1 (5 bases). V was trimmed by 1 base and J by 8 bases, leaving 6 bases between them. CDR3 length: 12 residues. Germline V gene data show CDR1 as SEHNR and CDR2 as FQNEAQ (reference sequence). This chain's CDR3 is CASSLGGEPQHF. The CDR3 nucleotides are TGTGCCAGCAGCTTAGGGGGGGAGCCCCAGCATTTT. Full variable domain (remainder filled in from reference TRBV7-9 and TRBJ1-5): DTGVSQNPRHKITKRGQNVTFRCDPISEHNRLYWYRQTLGQGPEFLTYFQNEAQLEKSRLLSDRFSAERPKGSFSTLEIQRTEQGDSAMYLCASSLGGEPQHFGDGTRLSIL.

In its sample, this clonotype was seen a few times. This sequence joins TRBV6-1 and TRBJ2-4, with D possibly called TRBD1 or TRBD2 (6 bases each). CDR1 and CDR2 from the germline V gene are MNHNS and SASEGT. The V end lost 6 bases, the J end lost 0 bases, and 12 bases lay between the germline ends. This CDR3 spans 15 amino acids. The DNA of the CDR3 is TGTGCCAGCAGACCGGGGGCCCTAGCCAAAAACATTCAGTACTTC. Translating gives CASRPGALAKNIQYF.

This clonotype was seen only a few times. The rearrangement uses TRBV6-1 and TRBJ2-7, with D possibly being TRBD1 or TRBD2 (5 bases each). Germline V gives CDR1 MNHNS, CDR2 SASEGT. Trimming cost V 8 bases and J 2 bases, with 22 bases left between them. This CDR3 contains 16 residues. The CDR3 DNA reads TGTGCCAGCTATACAGCCGACTCGGGGCCTACCTACGAGCAGTACTTC. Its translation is CASYTADSGPTYEQYF.

CDR3: CASTSLAGGMDTQYF. DNA of the CDR3: TGTGCCAGCACCTCCCTAGCGGGGGGGATGGATACGCAGTATTTT. The chain has TRBV12-3 or TRBV12-4 and TRBJ2-3; 12 bases match TRBD2. V lost 7 bases and J lost 6; bases outside the gene matches: 8. The CDR3 is 15 residues long.